This TCR beta chain was retrieved from a study of blood T cell repertoires in COVID-19. About the study: Samples came from the United States, Italy and Spain, spanning acute and convalescent COVID-19. Sample material is recorded as cDNA or gDNA derived from T cells, B-cell-depleted T cells, or PBMCs.

In the original workflow: Estimation of nucleated cell counts relied on the amplification of reference gene primers. This table comes from immunoSEQ multiplex PCR, and its TCRdb copy is limited to in-frame clones, with some not included. The V and J calls and the clone size are those of that table, but D and trimming were determined from the DNA. The sample lists some 140,000 clones; roughly 80% were seen once. Germline trimming cut 5 bases from V and 2 bases from J; bases unmatched to any gene: 5. Germline-derived CDR1 and CDR2 are SEHNR and FQNEAQ (reference sequence). This CDR3 contains 15 residues.

Sample: peripheral blood. The receptor was isolated from a woman older than 75 with acute or convalescent COVID-19. The chain carries TRBV7-9 and TRBJ2-3, with 9 nucleotides matching TRBD2. CDR3 region: CASSISGGPTDTQYF. The CDR3, as DNA: TGTGCCAGCAGCATAAGCGGGGGGCCCACAGATACGCAGTATTTT.